The TCR beta chain under discussion was sequenced for a study of glioma-infiltrating T cells. Using RNA template, CDR3s of TCR alpha and beta were amplified with iRepertoire arm-PCR. One entry per CDR3 protein, called by TCRdb with MiXCR from the multiplex PCR reads. The table shows roughly 190,000 distinct CDR3 sequences, with approximately 30% occurring only once. From germline, CDR1 is ENHRY and CDR2 SYGVKD. The V segment lost 4 bases and the J segment 0 bases; nucleotides outside the gene matches: 6. The CDR3 length is 16 residues. The source of this sequence is a human donor with low-grade glioma or glioblastoma, undergoing nonglioma brain surgery, or in good health (not recorded which). Sequenced: glioma tissue, nonneoplastic brain tissue, or PBMCs (not recorded which). V gene TRBV10-3 combines with J gene TRBJ2-1; 7 nucleotides agree with TRBD1. The CDR3 spells CAISALDRSSYNEQFF. The CDR3 nucleotides read TGTGCCATCAGTGCCCTGGACAGGAGCTCCTACAATGAGCAGTTCTTC.